Below are 14 T cell receptor beta chains sequenced from a single sample in a study of CD4 T cells in relation to SARS-CoV-2 and coronaviruses. CD4+ T cells from unexposed donors were obtained before the COVID-19 pandemic (2011-2018). CD4+ T cells were isolated from the cells after more than nine days of culture. This table comes from immunoSEQ multiplex PCR, and its TCRdb copy is limited to in-frame clones, with some not included. Among over 15,000 clones listed, roughly 83% were seen once. These receptors have no identified antigens. Material for sequencing was CD4+ T cells from PBMCs, cultured in vitro. These receptors were collected from a human donor in good health.

The V and J genes are TRBV11-2 and TRBJ1-2, with D perhaps matching TRBD1 (5 bases). Germline assignment: CDR1 SGHAT and CDR2 FQNNGV. This CDR3 has 14 amino acids. V was shortened by 3 bases and J by 4 bases, with 12 bases between the two germline ends. The CDR3 coding sequence is TGTGCCAGCAGCTTCGGGGGATTCGGCTATGGCTACACCTTC. Encoded protein: CASSFGGFGYGYTF.

CDR3 protein: CASSLDLVNEQFF. As DNA, the CDR3 is TGTGCCAGCAGCTTAGATCTGGTGAATGAGCAGTTCTTC. The J gene is TRBJ2-1, the V gene TRBV11-2; D is undetermined. V was clipped by 0 bases and J by 7 bases, with 7 bases between them. This CDR3 has 13 residues. Per germline, CDR1 SGHAT and CDR2 FQNNGV.

This chain links TRBV9 with TRBJ2-5; D unresolved. Germline lookup yields CDR1 SGDLS and CDR2 YYNGEE. V lost 0 bases and J 3 bases, leaving 6 bases between the germline ends. There are 13 residues in the CDR3. CDR3 nucleotides: TGTGCCAGCAGCGTAGGCAGCGAAGAGACCCAGTACTTC. As protein: CASSVGSEETQYF.

The V and J genes are TRBV3-1 (or the pseudogene TRBV3-2) and TRBJ1-4; D is uncertain. Trimming removed 2 bases from V and 4 bases from J, with 11 bases in between. Germline V gene lookup returns CDR1 LGHDT and CDR2 YNNKEL (reference sequence). This CDR3 is built from 15 residues. The CDR3 sequence: CASSQIRGVNEKLFF. CDR3 nucleotide sequence: TGTGCCAGCAGCCAAATCCGGGGTGTTAATGAAAAACTGTTTTTT.

V is TRBV5-4 and J is TRBJ2-1; D may be TRBD1 (6 bases). This CDR3 region has 15 residues. CDR1 and CDR2 from the germline V gene are SGHNT and YYREEE (reference sequence). Between the trimmed V and J ends, which lost 0 bases and 6 bases, there was a span of 13 bases. The CDR3 is CASSLGSGDGNEQFF. Here the CDR3 DNA reads TGTGCCAGCAGCTTGGGGTCAGGGGACGGCAATGAGCAGTTCTTC.

This clone was observed once. DNA of the CDR3: TGTGCCACCCGAGGGGAGTCGGATACGCAGTATTTT. Its translation: CATRGESDTQYF. The chain is built from TRBV24-1 and TRBJ2-3; tentatively, D is TRBD1 or TRBD2 (5 bases each). CDR1 KGHDR and CDR2 SFDVKD come from the germline V gene. V lost 9 bases, J lost 6 bases, and 12 bases lay in between. The CDR3 length is 12 residues.

The chain couples TRBV7-2 to TRBJ2-7; D is unclear. There are 13 residues in the CDR3. The germline gives CDR1 SGHTA, CDR2 FQGNSA. V lost 1 base to trimming and J lost 4 bases, with 8 bases between them. DNA for the CDR3: TGTGCCAGCAGCTTAGAACAGTCATACGAGCAGTACTTC. This encodes CASSLEQSYEQYF.

This chain connects TRBV12-3 or TRBV12-4 to TRBJ1-5; D uncertain. V lost 3 bases to trimming and J lost 0 bases, with 3 bases between them. The CDR3 length is 13 residues. The CDR3 DNA reads TGTGCCAGCAGTTTTAGTAGCAATCAGCCCCAGCATTTT. The encoded protein is CASSFSSNQPQHF.

The CDR3 protein is CATSRDRGDYNEQFF. The CDR3 DNA is TGTGCCACCAGCAGAGATCGGGGGGATTACAATGAGCAGTTCTTC. The chain recombines TRBV15 with TRBJ2-1; 7 bases map to TRBD2. V was pared by 0 bases and J by 4 bases, with 3 bases of the junction left unmatched. This CDR3 has 15 amino acids. Germline loops: CDR1 LNHNV, CDR2 YYDKDF (reference sequence).

This clone was picked up one time. The V and J genes are TRBV21-1 and TRBJ2-4; TRBD1 is taken as the D call from the table, unchecked against the DNA. TRBV21-1 is annotated as a pseudogene. There are 19 residues in the CDR3. CDR3 DNA sequence: TGTGCCAGTATCCTGCTGTTGACAGGCGGCGTCGACCCCAAAAACATTCAGTACTTC. Translated, it gives CASILLLTGGVDPKNIQYF.

The V and J genes are TRBV18 and TRBJ1-2, with D possibly being TRBD1 (5 bases). Trimming left V 1 base short and J 4 bases short, with 19 bases between. CDR1 is KGHSH and CDR2 is LQKENI in the germline V gene. There are 17 residues in the CDR3. The DNA for the CDR3 is TGTGCCAGCTCACCACTCACGGGGGTGGAGGGACTCTATGGCTACACCTTC. Its protein product is CASSPLTGVEGLYGYTF.

V gene TRBV9 combines with J gene TRBJ2-7; 7 bases align to TRBD2. After removal of 2 bases from V and 2 bases from J, the junction contained 4 bases not matched to a gene. The CDR3 totals 14 residues. CDR1 is SGDLS, CDR2 YYNGEE, per germline. The CDR3 DNA reads TGTGCCAGCAGCGTCGACAGCGGGGCCTACGAGCAGTACTTC. It codes for CASSVDSGAYEQYF.

This chain joins TRBV5-4 and TRBJ2-2, with D possibly being TRBD2 (7 bases). The CDR3 is 14 residues long. V was trimmed by 5 bases and J by 8 bases, leaving 16 bases between them. Per the germline V gene, CDR1 is SGHNT and CDR2 is YYREEE (reference sequence). In DNA, the CDR3 is TGTGCCAGCAGGGGAGGGGGGGCAGCAGGGGAGCTGTTTTTT. It codes for CASRGGGAAGELFF.

This clone was detected once. The J gene is TRBJ1-5, the V gene TRBV3-1 (or the pseudogene TRBV3-2), with a weak D call TRBD1 (6 bases). The V gene lost 4 bases and the J gene lost 0 bases, with 22 bases spanning the gap. The germline V gene has CDR1 LGHDT and CDR2 YNNKEL (reference sequence). The CDR3 has 19 amino acids. CDR3 sequence (DNA): TGTGCCAGCAGCCCTTCGTATGTGGTAGGGGGGTATAGCAATCAGCCCCAGCATTTT. Encoded protein: CASSPSYVVGGYSNQPQHF.